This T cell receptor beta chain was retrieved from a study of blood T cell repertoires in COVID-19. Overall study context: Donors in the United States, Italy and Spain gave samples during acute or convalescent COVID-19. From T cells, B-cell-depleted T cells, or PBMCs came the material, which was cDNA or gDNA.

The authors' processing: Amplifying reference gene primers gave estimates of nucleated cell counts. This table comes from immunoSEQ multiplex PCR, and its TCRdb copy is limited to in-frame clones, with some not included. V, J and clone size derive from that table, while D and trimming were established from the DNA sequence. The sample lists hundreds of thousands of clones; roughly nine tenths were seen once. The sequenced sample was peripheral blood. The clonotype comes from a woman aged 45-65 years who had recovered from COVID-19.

CDR3 sequence reads: CAWRLAGAAQYF. The CDR3 DNA follows: TGTGCCTGGAGACTAGCGGGAGCCGCCCAGTACTTC. The genes are TRBV30 and TRBJ2-5; TRBD2 agrees at 11 bases. The CDR3 sequence is 12 residues long. Germline CDR1 GTSNPN, CDR2 SVGIG (reference sequence). The V gene end was trimmed by 3 bases and the J gene end by 9 bases; junction bases not matched to a gene: 3.